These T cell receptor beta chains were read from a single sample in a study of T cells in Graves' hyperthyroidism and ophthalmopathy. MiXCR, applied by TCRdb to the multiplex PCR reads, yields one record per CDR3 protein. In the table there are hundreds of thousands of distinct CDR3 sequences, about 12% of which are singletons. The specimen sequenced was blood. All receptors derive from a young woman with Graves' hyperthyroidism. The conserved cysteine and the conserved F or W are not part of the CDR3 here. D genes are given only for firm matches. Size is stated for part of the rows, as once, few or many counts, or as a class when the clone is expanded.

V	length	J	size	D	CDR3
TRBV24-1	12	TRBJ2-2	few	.	ATKSGTYTGELF
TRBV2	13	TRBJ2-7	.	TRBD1	ASSEMGQGSEEQY
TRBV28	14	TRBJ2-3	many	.	ASSPWGSRGTDTQY
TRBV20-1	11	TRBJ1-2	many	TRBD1	SATDRGVDGYT
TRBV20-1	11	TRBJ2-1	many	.	SAIMTSRVEQF
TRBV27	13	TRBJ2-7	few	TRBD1	ASSQGQGFPYEQY
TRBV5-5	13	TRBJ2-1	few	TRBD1	ASSYGTGGHNEQF
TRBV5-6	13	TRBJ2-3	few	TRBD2	ASSYTSGVTDTQY
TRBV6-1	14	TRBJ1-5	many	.	ASSGVSLASNQPQH
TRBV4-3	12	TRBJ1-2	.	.	ASSQDEGPYGYT
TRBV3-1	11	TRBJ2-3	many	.	ASSQGWEDTQY
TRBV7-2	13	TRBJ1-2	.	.	ASRVGGGESRGYT
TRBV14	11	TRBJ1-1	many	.	ASSHGNRFQAF
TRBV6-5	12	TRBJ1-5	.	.	ASSYSRGRQPQH
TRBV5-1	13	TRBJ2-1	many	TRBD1	ASSPRDRGHNEQF
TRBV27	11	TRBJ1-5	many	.	ASSPRYDQPQH
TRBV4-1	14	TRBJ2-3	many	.	ASSRTDDSRADTQY
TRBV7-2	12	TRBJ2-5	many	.	ASSLAQLRPLWD
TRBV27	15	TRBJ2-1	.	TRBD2	ASSDPPGLAREGEQF
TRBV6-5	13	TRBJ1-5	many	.	ASSYTRDANQPQH
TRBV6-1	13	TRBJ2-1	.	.	ASSAQTTAYNEQF
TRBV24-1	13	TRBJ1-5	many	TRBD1	ATSDSRGANQPQH
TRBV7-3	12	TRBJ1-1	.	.	ASSNVAGQTEAF
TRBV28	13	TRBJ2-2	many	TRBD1	ASSLGTGYAGELF
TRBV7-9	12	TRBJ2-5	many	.	ASSPVGLQETQY
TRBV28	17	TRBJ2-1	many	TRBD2	ASSLSLSGRAGLDNEQF
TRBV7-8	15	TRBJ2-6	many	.	ASSSHAVGSGANVLT
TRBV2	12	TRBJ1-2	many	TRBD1	ASNRGRLIDGYT
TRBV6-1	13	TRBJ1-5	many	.	ASSAGRASNQPQH
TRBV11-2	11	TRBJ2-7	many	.	ASSLGLSHEQY
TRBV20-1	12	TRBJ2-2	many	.	SAEAFPNTGELF
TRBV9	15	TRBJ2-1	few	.	ASSTSNGGRIGDEQF
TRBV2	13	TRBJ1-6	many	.	ASSPDSSYNSPLH
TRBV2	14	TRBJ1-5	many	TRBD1	ASRPDRGEVGQPQH
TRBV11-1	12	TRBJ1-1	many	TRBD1	ASSQTGRSAEAF
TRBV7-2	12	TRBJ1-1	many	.	ASSARIGGTEAF
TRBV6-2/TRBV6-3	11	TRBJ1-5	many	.	ASSYNTDQPQH
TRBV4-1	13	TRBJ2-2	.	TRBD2	ASSGGLAYTGELF
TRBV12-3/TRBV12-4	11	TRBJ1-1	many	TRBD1	ASTGQGRTEAF
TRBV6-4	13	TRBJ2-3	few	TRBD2	ASSATSGDTDTQY
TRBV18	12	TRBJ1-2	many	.	ASSPARAAYGYT
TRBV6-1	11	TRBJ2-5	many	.	ASSATQGETQY
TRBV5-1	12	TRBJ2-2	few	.	ASNEGPGTGELF
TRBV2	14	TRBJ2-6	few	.	ASSEQGHSGANVLT
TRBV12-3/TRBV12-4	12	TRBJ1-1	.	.	ASSFRDTHTEAF
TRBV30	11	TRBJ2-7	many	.	AWSSHPGGEQY
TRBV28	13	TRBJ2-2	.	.	ASSLDGVFPGELF
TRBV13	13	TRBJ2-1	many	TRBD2	ASSPRTSSYNEQF
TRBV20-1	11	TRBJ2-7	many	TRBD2	SVPEASGYEQY
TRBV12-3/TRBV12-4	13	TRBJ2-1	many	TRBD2	ASSLGGLAGNEQF
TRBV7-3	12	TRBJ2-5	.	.	ASSLDSVPETQY
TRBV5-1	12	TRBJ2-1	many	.	ASSMREVDDEQF
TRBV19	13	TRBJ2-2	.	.	ASSIEGRYTGELF
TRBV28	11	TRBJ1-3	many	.	ASSFEAGNTIY
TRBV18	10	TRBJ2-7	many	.	ASSPPGHEQY
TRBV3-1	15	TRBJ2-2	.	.	ASSQNLLAGNTGELF
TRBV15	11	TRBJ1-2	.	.	ATSFQVTYGYT
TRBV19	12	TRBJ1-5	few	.	ASSIKQSNQPQH
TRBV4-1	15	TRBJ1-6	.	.	ASSQERQDSYNSPLH